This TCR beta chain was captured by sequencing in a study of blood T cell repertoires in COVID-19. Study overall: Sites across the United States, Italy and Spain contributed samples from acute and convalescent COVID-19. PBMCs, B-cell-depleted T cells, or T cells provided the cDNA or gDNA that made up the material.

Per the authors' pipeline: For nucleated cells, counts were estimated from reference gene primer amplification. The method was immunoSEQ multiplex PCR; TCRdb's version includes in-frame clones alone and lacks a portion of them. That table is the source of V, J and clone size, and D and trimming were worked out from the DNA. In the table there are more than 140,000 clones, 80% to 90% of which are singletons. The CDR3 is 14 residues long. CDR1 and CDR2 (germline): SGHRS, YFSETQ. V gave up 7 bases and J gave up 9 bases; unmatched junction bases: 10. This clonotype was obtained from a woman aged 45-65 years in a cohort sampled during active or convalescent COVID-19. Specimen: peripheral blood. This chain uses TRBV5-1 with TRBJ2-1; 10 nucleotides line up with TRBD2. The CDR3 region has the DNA TGCGCCAGCGTGGTTAGCGGGGGGTCGGGTGAGCAGTTCTTC. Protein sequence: CASVVSGGSGEQFF.